This section outlines one T cell receptor beta chain sequence together with its context. The data originate from a study of glioma-infiltrating T cells after dendritic cell vaccination. Primers: 60 V beta forward and 13 J beta reverse. The protocol was immunoSEQ multiplex PCR, while the TCRdb copy is restricted to in-frame clones and leaves out a portion. The data hold around 25,000 clones, with roughly nine tenths observed a single time. The time point: after dendritic cell vaccination, including at tumor progression/relapse. Material: blood, obtained after dendritic cell vaccination. The clonotype was recovered from a human donor with glioblastoma.

CDR3 nucleotide sequence: TGTGCCAGCAGCTTAGGGGCCTATGGCTACACCTTC. Protein sequence: CASSLGAYGYTF. The chain combines TRBV7-8 with TRBJ1-2, with D unresolved. The CDR3 length is 12 residues. The V end lost 1 base, the J end lost 4 bases, and 4 bases lay between the germline ends. CDR1 and CDR2 (germline): SGHVS, FQNEAQ.